This T cell receptor (beta chain) is from a study of CD8 T cells in ankylosing spondylitis (dated 2017 in TCRdb). Study-level background: The study set out to find disease-linked TCR variants by profiling T cell receptor beta repertoires in ankylosing spondylitis patients and healthy donors. In total, the full study cohort was made up of 100 to 140 healthy donors and 25 to 30 ankylosing spondylitis patients. Peripheral blood was sampled, and synovial fluid was additionally collected from ankylosing spondylitis patients.

CDR1 ENHRY and CDR2 SYGVKD were looked up in the germline V gene. Inclusive of the bounding cysteine and phenylalanine, the CDR3 is 13 residues long. Only the CDR3 DNA is retained, 39 bases long and in frame from the first base. Deletion took 3 bases off V and 6 bases off J, with a span of 12 bases between the germline ends. There are a few counts of this clonotype. No antigen is known for it. No base quality values were provided; no much bigger clone lies one nucleotide off. What the study reported, not specific to this receptor: The disease-linked clones were reported to be significantly enriched in matched synovial fluid samples from ankylosing spondylitis patients. Some motif variants were previously reported in synovial fluid and blood of reactive arthritis patients, suggesting common disease-initiation mechanisms. The disease-linked clones had a CD8+ phenotype and were found at relatively low frequencies in peripheral blood. Blood from ankylosing spondylitis patients appeared to be characterized by a TCR beta motif composed of about eight highly homologous amino acid variants.

Data came from an Illumina HiSeq 2500. TCR beta libraries were prepared by quantitative 5'-RACE with molecular barcodes. In the source study's methods: A new computational method, built on a probabilistic model of VDJ rearrangement, was used to identify disease-linked TCR variants. TCRdb redid the processing of the public reads, applying fastp at Q25 and MiXCR, and retained in-frame beta chains. Identical CDR3 protein sequences are pooled into one entry, listed with their most common genes and DNA. TCRdb, rather than the study authors, made the V and J calls. The sample table lists 150,000 to 200,000 distinct CDR3 sequences, 10% to 15% of them with a count of one. 11% of the sample belongs to the ten largest clones.

This clonotype was sampled from a female donor with ankylosing spondylitis or in good health (not recorded which). Sample: blood, either unsorted or a sorted T cell fraction (not recorded which). The V and J segments used are TRBV10-3 and TRBJ2-7, with the D gene not clear enough to name. The encoded CDR3 is CAISDGLKGEQYF. The bases read TGTGCCATCAGTGACGGCCTAAAAGGCGAGCAGTACTTC.